These T cell receptor beta chains were read from a single sample in a study of blood T cell repertoires in COVID-19. TCRdb keeps only in-frame clones here, not all; method: immunoSEQ multiplex PCR. The table has 150,000 to 200,000 clones, about 80% seen once. The sequenced sample consisted of peripheral blood. All receptors come from a human donor with acute or convalescent COVID-19. The donor label of this sample is uncertain. CDR3s include the opening cysteine and the closing phenylalanine or tryptophan. A D gene is named only where the DNA matches it firmly. Rows give clone size only sometimes, using once, few, many, or a class for an expanded clone.

-	TRBV12-3/TRBV12-4	TRBJ2-7	-	TGTGCCAGCAGTTTGGACAGTACCTACGAGCAGTACTTC	CASSLDSTYEQYF
-	TRBV14	TRBJ2-5	once	TGTGCCAGCAGCCAAGATCTTCAAGAGACCCAGTACTTC	CASSQDLQETQYF
-	TRBV30	TRBJ1-1	-	TGTGCCTGGAGTGCACCCAGGGAATTAGCTTTCTTT	CAWSAPRELAFF
-	TRBV6-5	TRBJ2-1	-	TGTGCCACCGTCAATCCTAGCTCCTACAATGAGCAGTTCTTC	CATVNPSSYNEQFF
TRBD1	TRBV6-2/TRBV6-3	TRBJ1-4	-	TGTGCCAGCAGTTCCCGGACAGGCTTTAATGAAAAACTGTTTTTT	CASSSRTGFNEKLFF
-	TRBV3-1/TRBV3-2	TRBJ2-7	once	TGTGCCAGCAGCCAAGGAGTTAACGAGCAGTACTTC	CASSQGVNEQYF
TRBD1	TRBV7-6	TRBJ1-2	-	TGTGCCAGCAGCCCGACGACAGGGGATCGGGGCTACACCTTC	CASSPTTGDRGYTF
TRBD2	TRBV11-1	TRBJ2-2	-	TGTGCCAGCAGCCGACCGGGGGGAGGCCACACCGGGGAGCTGTTTTTT	CASSRPGGGHTGELFF
TRBD1	TRBV2	TRBJ1-2	-	TGTGCCAGCAGGTGGACAGGGAACTATGGCTACACCTTC	CASRWTGNYGYTF
TRBD2	TRBV5-4	TRBJ2-1	-	TGTGCCAGCAGCAGGGGACTAGCGGGAGCCGAAAACAATGAGCAGTTCTTC	CASSRGLAGAENNEQFF
-	TRBV19	TRBJ1-3	-	TGTGCCAGTAACATCAACTCAGGAGGTCCTGGAAACACCATATATTTT	CASNINSGGPGNTIYF
TRBD2	TRBV11-2	TRBJ2-3	few	TGTGCCAGCAGCTTTGGCGGAGCGGGGAACACAGATACGCAGTATTTT	CASSFGGAGNTDTQYF
TRBD1	TRBV5-4	TRBJ2-7	few	TGTGCCAGCAGCCGGGGACAGGTCGCCTACGAGCAGTACTTC	CASSRGQVAYEQYF
-	TRBV3-1/TRBV3-2	TRBJ1-4	-	TGTGCCAGCAGCCCCTGGTCCGGAGCTAATGAAAAACTGTTTTTT	CASSPWSGANEKLFF
TRBD2	TRBV18	TRBJ2-4	-	TGTGCCAGCACGTTGGGACTAGCGGGAGTGGGTCCAAACATTCAGTACTTC	CASTLGLAGVGPNIQYF
-	TRBV29-1	TRBJ2-7	-	TGCAGCGTTGCTGGGAGCTACGAGCAGTACTTC	CSVAGSYEQYF
-	TRBV19	TRBJ2-1	once	TGTGCCAGTAGTGTGGACAGCAGCTCCTACAATGAGCAGTTCTTC	CASSVDSSSYNEQFF
TRBD1	TRBV19	TRBJ2-2	-	TGTGCCAGTTCCCGGGACAGGGCGAACACCGGGGAGCTGTTTTTT	CASSRDRANTGELFF
TRBD1	TRBV29-1	TRBJ1-4	-	TGCAGCGTGGGACAGGGGGGTGAAAAACTGTTTTTT	CSVGQGGEKLFF
-	TRBV6-5	TRBJ2-2	-	TGTGCCAGCAGTTACTCGTACGAGATCGGGGAGCTGTTTTTT	CASSYSYEIGELFF
-	TRBV6-2/TRBV6-3	TRBJ2-7	-	TGTGCCAGCAGTTACTCGGGGACTCTATCCTACGAGCAGTACTTC	CASSYSGTLSYEQYF
TRBD2	TRBV6-4	TRBJ2-7	few	TGTGCCAGCAGCGGCGGGGGTAAGCAGTACTTC	CASSGGGKQYF
TRBD2	TRBV15	TRBJ2-7	-	TGTGCCACCAGCAGAGAAGGCCTAGCGGGAAACCTACACTACGAGCAGTACTTC	CATSREGLAGNLHYEQYF
-	TRBV4-2	TRBJ1-4	-	TGTGCCAGCAGCCAAGCCAGCGGATCACTCGCAAGTAATGAAAAACTGTTTTTT	CASSQASGSLASNEKLFF
-	TRBV6-2/TRBV6-3	TRBJ1-5	-	TGTGCCAGCAGCGAGACGGGGAGCAATCAGCCCCAGCATTTT	CASSETGSNQPQHF
-	TRBV18	TRBJ1-2	once	TGTGCCAGCTCACGAGAACAGCCAGATGGCTACACCTTC	CASSREQPDGYTF
-	TRBV29-1	TRBJ1-1	-	TGCAGCGTTTCACAGGGGAACACTGAAGCTTTCTTT	CSVSQGNTEAFF
TRBD2	TRBV3-1/TRBV3-2	TRBJ2-3	many	TGTGCCAGCAGCCTCCCTAGCGGGAGTGCCGATACGCAGTATTTT	CASSLPSGSADTQYF
TRBD1	TRBV3-1/TRBV3-2	TRBJ1-4	-	TGTGCCAGCAGCCTAGGGACAGGGGATACAACTAATGAAAAACTGTTTTTT	CASSLGTGDTTNEKLFF
TRBD2	TRBV5-1	TRBJ2-3	once	TGCGCCAGCAGCTCCGGGACTAGCAGCCGCACAGATACGCAGTATTTT	CASSSGTSSRTDTQYF
-	TRBV28	TRBJ2-1	-	TGTGCCAGCAGTACAATAGCACCGTCGCCCTACAATGAGCAGTTCTTC	CASSTIAPSPYNEQFF
-	TRBV6-5	TRBJ1-3	-	TGTGCCAGCAGTTACTCGAGAGGCTTCTCTGGAAACACCATATATTTT	CASSYSRGFSGNTIYF
-	TRBV6-5	TRBJ2-5	-	TGTGCCAGCACCTCCCTGGGACTCCAGGAGACCCAGTACTTC	CASTSLGLQETQYF
TRBD2	TRBV6-2/TRBV6-3	TRBJ2-1	-	TGTGCCAGCAGTCTCCTAGCGGGAGGACACAATGAGCAGTTCTTC	CASSLLAGGHNEQFF
TRBD2	TRBV4-3	TRBJ2-1	-	TGCGCCAGCAGCCAAGGGGGTCTGACGGCGGGGGTGGGGGATGAGCAGTTCTTC	CASSQGGLTAGVGDEQFF
TRBD2	TRBV5-4	TRBJ2-7	-	TGTGCCAGCAGCGGGACTAGCGGGAGTTTCTACGAGCAGTACTTC	CASSGTSGSFYEQYF
-	TRBV5-4	TRBJ1-4	-	TGTGCCAGCAGCTTGGTGGGGGCGACTAATGAAAAACTGTTTTTT	CASSLVGATNEKLFF
TRBD2	TRBV3-1/TRBV3-2	TRBJ2-3	-	TGTGCCAGCAAGCTAGCGGGTCTAGATACGCAGTATTTT	CASKLAGLDTQYF
TRBD2	TRBV2	TRBJ2-3	-	TGTGCCAGCAGCGCTACTAGCGCGGGAGATACGCAGTATTTT	CASSATSAGDTQYF
-	TRBV18	TRBJ1-1	-	TGTGCCAGCTCACCGGTTGAGGGTAACACTGAAGCTTTCTTT	CASSPVEGNTEAFF
-	TRBV5-1	TRBJ1-1	once	TGCGCCAGCAGCTACACAGGGACCTTCACTGAAGCTTTCTTT	CASSYTGTFTEAFF
-	TRBV28	TRBJ1-5	-	TGTGCCAGCAGTTTGACACTTGGGAATCAGCCCCAGCATTTT	CASSLTLGNQPQHF
TRBD1	TRBV6-5	TRBJ2-7	-	TGTGCCAGCAGTTCCACGGGACAGGGAACGGGCCGATTATTGTACTTC	CASSSTGQGTGRLLYF
TRBD2	TRBV6-2/TRBV6-3	TRBJ2-1	-	TGTGCCAGCAGTTCCCTACCGGGACTAGCCGGTGAGCAGTTCTTC	CASSSLPGLAGEQFF
-	TRBV27	TRBJ2-2	-	TGTGCCAGCAGTTTCTCCCATAGCGGTCTCTTGAACACCGGGGAGCTGTTTTTT	CASSFSHSGLLNTGELFF
-	TRBV9	TRBJ2-3	-	TGTGCCAGCAGCGCTACCGGGGGTACGCAGTATTTT	CASSATGGTQYF
TRBD2	TRBV12-3/TRBV12-4	TRBJ2-7	few	TGTGCCAGCAGTTTGCTCGGGGGGAGGTGGTACTTC	CASSLLGGRWYF
TRBD1	TRBV5-1	TRBJ1-2	-	TGCGCCAGCAGCTTGGGACAGGGGATTGGCTACACCTTC	CASSLGQGIGYTF
-	TRBV9	TRBJ1-5	-	TGTGCCAGCAGCGTGGGTCCGTCTGGGAGAGCCCAGCATTTT	CASSVGPSGRAQHF
-	TRBV25-1	TRBJ1-2	-	TGTGCCAGCACTGGTGGGGAGGGGAGAAACTATGGCTACACCTTC	CASTGGEGRNYGYTF